Reported below is one T cell receptor (beta chain). Antigen specificity is unknown. Sequence at one end of the junction differs from germline and may be a read error. The germline gives CDR1 MNHNS, CDR2 SASEGT. The length of the CDR3 is 12 residues. No cell sorting was done before RNA was extracted from the tissue. More than 3 cm separated this lung sample from the edge of the tumor. This record comes from a study of tumor and adjacent non-tumor tissue in lung cancer. Overall study context: The patients, 10 men and four to six women, were about 31 to 76 with stage I to III disease. Samples averaged about 4.2 million productive TCRbeta reads each. Study-wide findings and caveats: Higher tumor TCR diversity was associated with shorter survival.

TCRbeta libraries were built with three rounds of nested PCR, modified from ARM-PCR. MiXCR, applied by TCRdb to the multiplex PCR reads, yields one record per CDR3 protein. Of 90,000 to 100,000 distinct CDR3 sequences in the sample, 75% to 90% were seen once. The TCR originated in a man in his sixties with small cell lung cancer. Sequencing was carried out using distant non-tumor lung tissue. The rearrangement joins TRBV6-1 to TRBJ2-3; a possible D gene is TRBD2 (6 bases). This CDR3 is CASSMGGDRQYF. The CDR3 DNA reads TGTGCCAGCAGTATGGGGGGAGATAGGCAGTATTTT.